In its sample, the clone carrying this TCR beta chain was seen once. What it recognizes is unknown. The sample is drawn from a study of T cell responses to AZD1222 COVID-19 vaccine. Study results and limitations: Most donors were white British and more were female, and clonal diversity was possibly underestimated. Spike-specific TCR breadth and depth both grew after two AZD1222 doses.

Analysis merged second doses at about 4 or about 12 weeks. The CDR3 has 14 residues. Germline-derived CDR1 and CDR2 are SGHRS and YFSETQ. The V end lost 3 bases, the J end lost 1 base, and 10 bases lay between the germline ends. Clones were sequenced by immunoSEQ multiplex PCR, and TCRdb holds only the in-frame ones, with some missing. This sample has about 25,000 clones, with 87% found just once. This clonotype was obtained from an adult who received the AZD1222 COVID-19 vaccine. The starting material was peripheral blood, obtained 28 days after the second AZD1222 dose. The chain joins TRBV5-1 to TRBJ2-5, with D perhaps given as TRBD1 or TRBD2 (5 bases each). CDR3 region: CASSSRGAQETQYF. In DNA, the CDR3 is TGCGCCAGCAGCTCACGAGGGGCCCAAGAGACCCAGTACTTC.